This T cell receptor beta chain was sequenced during a study of blood T cell repertoires in COVID-19. As for the study in general: The analysed material was cDNA or gDNA that came from T cells, B-cell-depleted T cells, or PBMCs.

Trimming left V 8 bases short and J 6 bases short, with 22 bases between. The CDR3 covers 15 residues. CDR1 is MNHEY and CDR2 is SVGAGI in the germline V gene. This clone appeared a few times. Original processing methods: By means of reference gene primer amplification, nucleated cell counts were estimated. The method was immunoSEQ multiplex PCR; TCRdb's version includes in-frame clones alone and lacks a portion of them. V and J calls and clone size are those listed in that table; D and trimming were worked out from the DNA. The sample shows 50,000 to 65,000 clones, 80% to 90% of them seen only once. Material for sequencing was peripheral blood. This TCR came from a man aged 40-49 years with acute or convalescent COVID-19. The chain uses TRBV6-5 and TRBJ1-1, with D perhaps TRBD1 (5 bases). The CDR3 nucleotides read TGTGCCAGCTCTTCTACAGGTACCCCGGACGCTGAAGCTTTCTTT. Amino acids: CASSSTGTPDAEAFF.